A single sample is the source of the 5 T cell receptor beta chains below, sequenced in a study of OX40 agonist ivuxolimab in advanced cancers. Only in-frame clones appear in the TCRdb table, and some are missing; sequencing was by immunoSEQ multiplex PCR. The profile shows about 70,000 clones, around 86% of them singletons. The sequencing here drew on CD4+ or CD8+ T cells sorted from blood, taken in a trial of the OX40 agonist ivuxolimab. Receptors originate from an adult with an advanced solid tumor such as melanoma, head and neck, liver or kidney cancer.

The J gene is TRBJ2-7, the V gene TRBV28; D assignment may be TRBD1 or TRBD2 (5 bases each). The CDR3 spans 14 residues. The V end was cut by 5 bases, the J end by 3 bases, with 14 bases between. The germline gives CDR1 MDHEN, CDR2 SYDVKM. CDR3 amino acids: CASSAAGTIYEQYF. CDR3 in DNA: TGTGCCAGCAGTGCCGCCGGGACGATCTACGAGCAGTACTTC.

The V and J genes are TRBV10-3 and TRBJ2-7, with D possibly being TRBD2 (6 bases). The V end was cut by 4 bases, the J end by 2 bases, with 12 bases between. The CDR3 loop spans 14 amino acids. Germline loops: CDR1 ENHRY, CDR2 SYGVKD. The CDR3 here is CAISGSGRPYEQYF. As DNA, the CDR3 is TGTGCCATCAGTGGGAGCGGGCGGCCCTACGAGCAGTACTTC.

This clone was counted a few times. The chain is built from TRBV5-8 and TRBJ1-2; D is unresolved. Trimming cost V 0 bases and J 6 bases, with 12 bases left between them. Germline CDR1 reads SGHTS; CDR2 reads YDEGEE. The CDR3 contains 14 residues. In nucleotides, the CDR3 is TGTGCCAGCAGCTTGGGATCGGGGTATAATGGCTACACCTTC. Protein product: CASSLGSGYNGYTF.

The CDR3 region is CASSRTGGMALNTEAFF. The CDR3 DNA is TGTGCCAGCAGCCGGACAGGGGGGATGGCGCTGAACACTGAAGCTTTCTTT. The V call is TRBV7-2, the J call TRBJ1-1, with 10 bases matching TRBD1. Germline V gene sequence: CDR1 SGHTA, CDR2 FQGNSA. V dropped 5 bases and J dropped 0; count of bases not matched to a gene: 9. The CDR3 is 17 residues long. The variable domain in full, with the rest retrieved from reference TRBV7-2 and TRBJ1-1, is GAGVSQSPSNKVTEKGKDVELRCDPISGHTALYWYRQSLGQGLEFLIYFQGNSAPDKSGLPSDRFSAERTGGSVSTLTIQRTQQEDSAVYLCASSRTGGMALNTEAFFGQGTRLTVV.

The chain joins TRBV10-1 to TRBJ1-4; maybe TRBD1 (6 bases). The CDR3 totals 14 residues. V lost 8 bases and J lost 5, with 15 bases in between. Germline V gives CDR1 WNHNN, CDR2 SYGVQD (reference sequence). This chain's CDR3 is CASVMRGKNEKLFF. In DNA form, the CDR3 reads TGCGCCAGCGTCATGAGGGGGAAGAATGAAAAACTGTTTTTT.